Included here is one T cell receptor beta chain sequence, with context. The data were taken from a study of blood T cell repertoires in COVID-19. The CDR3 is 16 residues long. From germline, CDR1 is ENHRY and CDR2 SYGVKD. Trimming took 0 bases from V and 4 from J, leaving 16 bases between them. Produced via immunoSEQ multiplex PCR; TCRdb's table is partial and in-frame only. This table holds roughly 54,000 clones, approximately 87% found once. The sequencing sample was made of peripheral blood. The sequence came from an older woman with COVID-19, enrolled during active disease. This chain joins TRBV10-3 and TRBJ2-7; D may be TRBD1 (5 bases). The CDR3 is CAISESTGFWNYEQYF. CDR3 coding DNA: TGTGCCATCAGTGAGTCAACAGGTTTTTGGAATTACGAGCAGTACTTC.